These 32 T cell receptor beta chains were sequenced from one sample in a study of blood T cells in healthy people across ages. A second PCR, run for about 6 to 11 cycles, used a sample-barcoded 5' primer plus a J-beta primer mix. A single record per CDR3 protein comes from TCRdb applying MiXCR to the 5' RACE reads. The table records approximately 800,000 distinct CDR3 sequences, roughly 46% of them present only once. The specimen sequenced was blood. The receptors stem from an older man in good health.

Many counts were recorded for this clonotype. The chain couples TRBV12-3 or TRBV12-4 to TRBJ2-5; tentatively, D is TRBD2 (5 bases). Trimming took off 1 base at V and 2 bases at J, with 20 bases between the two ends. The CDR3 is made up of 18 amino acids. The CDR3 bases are TGTGCCAGCAGTTTAGGAGGAGGCGAGACTATACGACAAGAGACCCAGTACTTC. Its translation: CASSLGGGETIRQETQYF.

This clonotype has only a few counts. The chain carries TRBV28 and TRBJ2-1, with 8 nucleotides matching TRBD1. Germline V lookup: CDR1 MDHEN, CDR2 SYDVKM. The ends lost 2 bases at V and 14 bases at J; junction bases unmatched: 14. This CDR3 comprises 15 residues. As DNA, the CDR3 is TGTGCCAGCAGTTTAGATTCTCGTAACGGACAGGGAAAGTTCTTC. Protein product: CASSLDSRNGQGKFF.

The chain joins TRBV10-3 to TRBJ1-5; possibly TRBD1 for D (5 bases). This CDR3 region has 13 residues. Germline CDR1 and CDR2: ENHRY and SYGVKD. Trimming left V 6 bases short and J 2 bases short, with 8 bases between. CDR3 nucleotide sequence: TGTGCCATCAGACGGGACGGCAATCAGCCCCAGCATTTT. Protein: CAIRRDGNQPQHF.

CDR3 region: CASSARGRGETQYF. CDR3 bases: TGTGCCAGCAGCGCCAGGGGGCGCGGGGAGACCCAGTACTTC. The chain employs TRBV9 and TRBJ2-5, with TRBD1 identical over 8 bases. V lost 3 bases, J lost 5 bases, and 6 bases stayed unmatched. CDR3 length equals 14 residues. The germline V gene has CDR1 SGDLS and CDR2 YYNGEE.

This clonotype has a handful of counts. CDR3 protein: CASSSQAGEQFF. The CDR3, as DNA: TGTGCCAGCAGCTCCCAGGCCGGTGAGCAGTTCTTC. The V call is TRBV7-2, the J call TRBJ2-1; D ambiguous. Germline loops: CDR1 SGHTA, CDR2 FQGNSA. The CDR3 has 12 residues. V was pared by 4 bases and J by 9 bases, with 10 bases between.

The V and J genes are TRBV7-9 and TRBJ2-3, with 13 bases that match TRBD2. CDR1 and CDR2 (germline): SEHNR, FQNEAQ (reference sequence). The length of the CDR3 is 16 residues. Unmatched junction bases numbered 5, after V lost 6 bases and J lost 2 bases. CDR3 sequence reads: CASRAGTSGITDTQYF. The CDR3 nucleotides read TGTGCCAGCAGGGCGGGGACTAGCGGGATCACAGATACGCAGTATTTT. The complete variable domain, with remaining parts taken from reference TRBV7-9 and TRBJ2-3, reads DTGVSQNPRHKITKRGQNVTFRCDPISEHNRLYWYRQTLGQGPEFLTYFQNEAQLEKSRLLSDRFSAERPKGSFSTLEIQRTEQGDSAMYLCASRAGTSGITDTQYFGPGTRLTVL.

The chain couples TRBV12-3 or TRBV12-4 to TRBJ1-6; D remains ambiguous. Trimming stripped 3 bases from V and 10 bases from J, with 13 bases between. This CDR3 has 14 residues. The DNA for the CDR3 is TGTGCCAGCAGTTTGGGCGGGGAGAAGTCACCCCTCCACTTT. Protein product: CASSLGGEKSPLHF.

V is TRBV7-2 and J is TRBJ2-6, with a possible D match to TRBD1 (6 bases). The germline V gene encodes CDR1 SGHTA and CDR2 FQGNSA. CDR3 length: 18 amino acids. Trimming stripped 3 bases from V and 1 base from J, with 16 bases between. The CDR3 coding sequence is TGTACCAGCAGCTTCAATATCGACAGGTGGTCTGGGGCCAACGTCCTGACTTTC. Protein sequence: CTSSFNIDRWSGANVLTF.

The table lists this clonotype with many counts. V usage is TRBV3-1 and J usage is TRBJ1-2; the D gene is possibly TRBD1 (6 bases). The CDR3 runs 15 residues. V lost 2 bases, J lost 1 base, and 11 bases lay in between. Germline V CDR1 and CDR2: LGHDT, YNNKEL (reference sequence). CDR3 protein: CASSQTGTINYGYTF. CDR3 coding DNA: TGTGCCAGCAGCCAAACCGGGACAATTAACTATGGCTACACCTTC.

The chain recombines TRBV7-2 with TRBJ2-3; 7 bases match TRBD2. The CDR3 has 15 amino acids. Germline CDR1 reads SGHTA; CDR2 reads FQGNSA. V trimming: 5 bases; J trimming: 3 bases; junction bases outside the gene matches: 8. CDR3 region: CASSPRGGTTDTQYF. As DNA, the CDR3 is TGTGCCAGCAGCCCCCGCGGGGGTACAACAGATACGCAGTATTTT.

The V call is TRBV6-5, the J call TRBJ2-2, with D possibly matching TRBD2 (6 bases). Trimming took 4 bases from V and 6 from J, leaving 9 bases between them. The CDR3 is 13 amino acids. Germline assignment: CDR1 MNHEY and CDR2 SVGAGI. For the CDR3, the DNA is TGTGCCAGCAGTTGCGGGGAGTCCGGGGAGCTGTTTTTT. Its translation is CASSCGESGELFF.

CDR3 region: CASSFDRANYGYTF. As DNA, the CDR3 is TGTGCCAGCAGCTTCGACAGGGCCAACTATGGCTACACCTTC. The chain carries TRBV7-2 and TRBJ1-2; 7 bases fit TRBD1. The CDR3 spans 14 residues. The V gene's germline CDR1 is SGHTA and CDR2 FQGNSA. With V trimmed by 3 bases and J by 2 bases, 3 bases remained unmatched.

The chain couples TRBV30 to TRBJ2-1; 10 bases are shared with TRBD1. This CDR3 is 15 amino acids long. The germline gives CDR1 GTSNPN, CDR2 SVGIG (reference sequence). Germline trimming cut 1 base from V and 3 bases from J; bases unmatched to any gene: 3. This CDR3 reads CAWSGGDRGYNEQFF. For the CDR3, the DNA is TGTGCCTGGAGTGGTGGGGACAGGGGCTACAATGAGCAGTTCTTC.

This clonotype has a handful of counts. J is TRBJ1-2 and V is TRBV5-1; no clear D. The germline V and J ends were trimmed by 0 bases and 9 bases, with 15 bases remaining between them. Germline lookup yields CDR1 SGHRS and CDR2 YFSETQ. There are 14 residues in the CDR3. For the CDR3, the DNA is TGCGCCAGCAGCTTGGGGGCGACGGGAGCCAGCTACACCTTC. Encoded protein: CASSLGATGASYTF.

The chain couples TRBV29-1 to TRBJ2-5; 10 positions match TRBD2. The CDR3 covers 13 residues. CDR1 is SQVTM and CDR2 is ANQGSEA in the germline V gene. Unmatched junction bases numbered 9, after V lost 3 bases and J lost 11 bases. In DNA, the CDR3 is TGCAGCGTTGACCTAGCGGGAGCGGTTGAGCAGTACTTC. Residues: CSVDLAGAVEQYF. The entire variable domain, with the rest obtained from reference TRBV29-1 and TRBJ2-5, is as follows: SAVISQKPSRDICQRGTSLTIQCQVDSQVTMMFWYRQQPGQSLTLIATANQGSEATYESGFVIDKFPISRPNLTFSTLTVSNMSPEDSSIYLCSVDLAGAVEQYFGPGTRLLVL.

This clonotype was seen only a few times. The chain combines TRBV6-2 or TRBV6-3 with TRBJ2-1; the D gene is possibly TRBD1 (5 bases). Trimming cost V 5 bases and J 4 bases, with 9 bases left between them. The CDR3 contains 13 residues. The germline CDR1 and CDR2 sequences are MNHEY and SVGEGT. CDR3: CASSLRQYNEQFF. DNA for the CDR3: TGTGCCAGCAGTCTTCGACAGTACAATGAGCAGTTCTTC.

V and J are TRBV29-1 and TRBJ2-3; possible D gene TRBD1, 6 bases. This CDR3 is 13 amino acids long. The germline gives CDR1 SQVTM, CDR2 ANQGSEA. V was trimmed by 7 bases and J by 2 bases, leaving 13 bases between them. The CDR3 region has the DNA TGCAGCGCGGGACACTTCAACACAGATACGCAGTATTTT. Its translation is CSAGHFNTDTQYF.

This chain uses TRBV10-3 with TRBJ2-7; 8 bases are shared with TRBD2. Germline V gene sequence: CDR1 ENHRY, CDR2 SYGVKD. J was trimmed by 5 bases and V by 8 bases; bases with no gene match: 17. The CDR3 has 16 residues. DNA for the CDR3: TGTGCCATCGGTTCTATGGTGAGCGGGAGCTTCGACGAGCAGTACTTC. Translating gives CAIGSMVSGSFDEQYF.

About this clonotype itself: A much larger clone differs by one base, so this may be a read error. The DNA of the CDR3 is TGTGCCAGCGGTCGTGGAGACCGGGGATCGGATACGCAGTATTTT. This codes for CASGRGDRGSDTQYF. The chain uses TRBV6-4 and TRBJ2-3; D is possibly TRBD2 (5 bases). Germline V CDR1 and CDR2: MRHNA, SNTAGT. Trimming took off 8 bases at V and 6 bases at J, with 21 bases between the two ends. This CDR3 contains 15 residues.

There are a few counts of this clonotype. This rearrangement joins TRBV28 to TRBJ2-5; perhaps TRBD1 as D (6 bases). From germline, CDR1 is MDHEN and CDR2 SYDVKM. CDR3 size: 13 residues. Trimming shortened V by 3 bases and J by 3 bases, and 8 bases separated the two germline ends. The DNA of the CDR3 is TGTGCCAGCAGTTTCTACAGGGAAGAGACCCAGTACTTC. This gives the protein CASSFYREETQYF.

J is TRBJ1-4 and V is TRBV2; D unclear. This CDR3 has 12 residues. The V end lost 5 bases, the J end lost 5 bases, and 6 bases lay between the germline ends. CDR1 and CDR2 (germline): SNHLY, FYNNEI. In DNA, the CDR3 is TGTGCCAGCAGTTCTACAAATGAAAAACTGTTTTTT. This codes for CASSSTNEKLFF.

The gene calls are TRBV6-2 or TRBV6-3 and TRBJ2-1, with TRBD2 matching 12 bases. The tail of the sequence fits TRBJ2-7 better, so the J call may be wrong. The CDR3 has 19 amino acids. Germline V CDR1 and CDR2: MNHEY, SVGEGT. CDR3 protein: CASSYPLSGLAGSYNEQYF. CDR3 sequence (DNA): TGTGCCAGCAGTTACCCGCTTTCCGGACTAGCGGGATCCTACAATGAGCAGTACTTC.

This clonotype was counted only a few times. The DNA of the CDR3 is TGTGCCAGCAGCTTAGGTCGCAGGATGGGCGATACGCAGTATTTT. Translation: CASSLGRRMGDTQYF. This chain connects TRBV7-2 to TRBJ2-3; the D is unclear. Germline CDR1 is SGHTA and CDR2 is FQGNSA. The CDR3 extends over 15 amino acids. V lost 1 base to trimming and J lost 6 bases, with 14 bases between them.

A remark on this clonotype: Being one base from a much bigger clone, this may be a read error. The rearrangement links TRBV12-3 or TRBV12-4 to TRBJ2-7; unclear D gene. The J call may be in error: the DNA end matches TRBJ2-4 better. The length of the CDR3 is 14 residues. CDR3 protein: CASSLRRLVDIQYF. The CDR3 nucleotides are TGTGCCAGCAGTTTAAGACGGTTAGTTGACATTCAGTACTTC.

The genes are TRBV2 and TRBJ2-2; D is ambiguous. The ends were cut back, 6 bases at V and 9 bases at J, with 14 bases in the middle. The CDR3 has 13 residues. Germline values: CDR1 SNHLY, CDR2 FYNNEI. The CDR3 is CASRETRARELFF. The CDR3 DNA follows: TGTGCCAGCAGGGAGACTCGCGCAAGGGAGCTGTTTTTT.

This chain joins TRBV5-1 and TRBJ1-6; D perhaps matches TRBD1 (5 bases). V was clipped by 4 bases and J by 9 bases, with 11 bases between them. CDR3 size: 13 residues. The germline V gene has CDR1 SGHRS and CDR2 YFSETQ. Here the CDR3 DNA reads TGCGCCAGCAGCCAGGAGACAGCTTCACCCCTCCACTTT. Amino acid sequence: CASSQETASPLHF.

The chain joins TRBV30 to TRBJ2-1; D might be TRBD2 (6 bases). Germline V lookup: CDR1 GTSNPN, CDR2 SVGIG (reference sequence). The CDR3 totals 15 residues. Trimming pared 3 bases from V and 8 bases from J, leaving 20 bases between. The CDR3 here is CAWSSPRDWGDEQFF. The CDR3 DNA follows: TGTGCCTGGAGCTCCCCTCGGGACTGGGGAGATGAGCAGTTCTTC.

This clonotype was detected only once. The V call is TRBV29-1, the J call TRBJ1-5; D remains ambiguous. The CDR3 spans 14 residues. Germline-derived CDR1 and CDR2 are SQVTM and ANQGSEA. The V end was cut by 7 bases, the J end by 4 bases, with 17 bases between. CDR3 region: CSARVDNSNQPQHF. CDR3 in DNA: TGCAGCGCAAGAGTCGACAATTCTAATCAGCCCCAGCATTTT.

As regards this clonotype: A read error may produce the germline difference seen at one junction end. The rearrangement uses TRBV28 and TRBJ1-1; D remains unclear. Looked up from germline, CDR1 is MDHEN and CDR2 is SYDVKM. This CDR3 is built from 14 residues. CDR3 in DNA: TGTGCCAGCAGTGCCAGGCCGGGGTCCTCTGAGGCTTTCTTT. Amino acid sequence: CASSARPGSSEAFF.

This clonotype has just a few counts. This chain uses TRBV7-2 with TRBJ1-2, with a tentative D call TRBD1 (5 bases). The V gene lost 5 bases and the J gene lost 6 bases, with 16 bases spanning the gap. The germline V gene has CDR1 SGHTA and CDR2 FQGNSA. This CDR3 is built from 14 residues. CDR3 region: CASSHSGTLNGYTF. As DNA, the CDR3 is TGTGCCAGCAGCCATTCCGGGACCCTAAATGGCTACACCTTC.

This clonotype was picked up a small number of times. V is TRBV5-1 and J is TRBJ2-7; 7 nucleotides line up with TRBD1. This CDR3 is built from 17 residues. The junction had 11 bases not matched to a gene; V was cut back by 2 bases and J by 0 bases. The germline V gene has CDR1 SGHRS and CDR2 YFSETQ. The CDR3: CASSFAPGQQFSYEQYF. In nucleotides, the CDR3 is TGCGCCAGCAGCTTTGCCCCGGGACAGCAATTCTCCTACGAGCAGTACTTC.

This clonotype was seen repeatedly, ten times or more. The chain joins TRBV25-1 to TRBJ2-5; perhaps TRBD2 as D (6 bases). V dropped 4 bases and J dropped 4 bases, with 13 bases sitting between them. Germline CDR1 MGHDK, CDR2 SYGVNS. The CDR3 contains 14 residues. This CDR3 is CASSVEGRSETQYF. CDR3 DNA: TGTGCCAGCAGTGTTGAGGGGAGGTCAGAGACCCAGTACTTC.